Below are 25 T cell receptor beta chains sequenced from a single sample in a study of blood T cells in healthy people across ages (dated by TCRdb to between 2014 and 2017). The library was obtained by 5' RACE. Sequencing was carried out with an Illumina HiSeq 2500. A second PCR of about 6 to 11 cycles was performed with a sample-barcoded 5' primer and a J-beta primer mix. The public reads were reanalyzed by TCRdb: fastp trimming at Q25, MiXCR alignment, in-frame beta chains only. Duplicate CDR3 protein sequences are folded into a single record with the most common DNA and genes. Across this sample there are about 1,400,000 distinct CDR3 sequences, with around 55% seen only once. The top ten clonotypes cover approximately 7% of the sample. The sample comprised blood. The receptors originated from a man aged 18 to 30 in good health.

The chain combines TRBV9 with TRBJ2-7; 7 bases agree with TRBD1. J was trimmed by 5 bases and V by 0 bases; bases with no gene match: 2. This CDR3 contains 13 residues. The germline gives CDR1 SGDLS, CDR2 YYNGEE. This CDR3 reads CASSVEGGHEQYF. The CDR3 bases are TGTGCCAGCAGCGTAGAAGGGGGCCACGAGCAGTACTTC. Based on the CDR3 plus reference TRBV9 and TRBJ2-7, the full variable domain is DSGVTQTPKHLITATGQRVTLRCSPRSGDLSVYWYQQSLDQGLQFLIQYYNGEERAKGNILERFSAQQFPDLHSELNLSSLELGDSALYFCASSVEGGHEQYFGPGTRLTVT.

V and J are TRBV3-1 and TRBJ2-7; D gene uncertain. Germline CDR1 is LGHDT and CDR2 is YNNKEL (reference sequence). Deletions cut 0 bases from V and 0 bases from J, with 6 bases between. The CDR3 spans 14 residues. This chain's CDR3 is CASSQDSYSYEQYF. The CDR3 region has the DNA TGTGCCAGCAGCCAAGATAGTTACTCCTACGAGCAGTACTTC.

The CDR3 sequence is CASSPMGGTREQYF. The CDR3 DNA sequence: TGTGCCAGCAGCCCCATGGGGGGGACAAGGGAGCAGTACTTC. The V call is TRBV7-9, the J call TRBJ2-5; D is perhaps TRBD2 (7 bases). V dropped 5 bases and J dropped 11 bases, with 21 bases sitting between them. Germline CDR1 is SEHNR and CDR2 is FQNEAQ (reference sequence). The CDR3 is made up of 14 amino acids.

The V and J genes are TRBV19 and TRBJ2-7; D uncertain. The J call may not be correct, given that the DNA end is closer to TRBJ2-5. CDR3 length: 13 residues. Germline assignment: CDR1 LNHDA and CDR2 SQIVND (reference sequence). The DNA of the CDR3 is TGTGCCAGTAGTTCGGTCGCTGGCGAGACCCAGTACTTC. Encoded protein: CASSSVAGETQYF.

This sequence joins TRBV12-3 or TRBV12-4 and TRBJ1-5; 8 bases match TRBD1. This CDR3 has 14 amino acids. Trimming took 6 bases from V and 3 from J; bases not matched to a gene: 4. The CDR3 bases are TGTGCCAGCAGCTCGGACAGGGTCAATCAGCCCCAGCATTTT. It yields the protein CASSSDRVNQPQHF.

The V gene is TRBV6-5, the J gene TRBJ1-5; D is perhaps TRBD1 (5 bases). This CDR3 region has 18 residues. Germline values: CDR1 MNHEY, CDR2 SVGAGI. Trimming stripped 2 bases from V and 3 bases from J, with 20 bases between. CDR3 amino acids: CASSYKADLAGPNQPQHF. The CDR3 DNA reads TGTGCCAGCAGTTACAAGGCTGATCTAGCGGGACCCAATCAGCCCCAGCATTTT.

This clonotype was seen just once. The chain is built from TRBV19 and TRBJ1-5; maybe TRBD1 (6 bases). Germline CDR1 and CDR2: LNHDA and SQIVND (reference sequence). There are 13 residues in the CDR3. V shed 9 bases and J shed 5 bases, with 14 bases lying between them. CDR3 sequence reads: CASLGTRYQPQHF. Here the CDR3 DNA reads TGTGCCAGCCTTGGGACACGATATCAGCCCCAGCATTTT.

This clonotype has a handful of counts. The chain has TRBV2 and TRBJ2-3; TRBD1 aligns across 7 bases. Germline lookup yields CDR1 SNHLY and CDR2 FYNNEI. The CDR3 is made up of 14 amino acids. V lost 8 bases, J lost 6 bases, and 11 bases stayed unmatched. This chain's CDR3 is CASVGIRGQDTQYF. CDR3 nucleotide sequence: TGTGCCAGCGTTGGGATTCGGGGACAGGATACGCAGTATTTT.

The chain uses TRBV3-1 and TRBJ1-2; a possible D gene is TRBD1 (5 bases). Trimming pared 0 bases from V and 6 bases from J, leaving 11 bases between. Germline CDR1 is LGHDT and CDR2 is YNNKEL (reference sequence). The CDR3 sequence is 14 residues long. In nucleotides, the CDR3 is TGTGCCAGCAGCCAAGATCAGGGCGTCAATGGCTACACCTTC. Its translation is CASSQDQGVNGYTF.

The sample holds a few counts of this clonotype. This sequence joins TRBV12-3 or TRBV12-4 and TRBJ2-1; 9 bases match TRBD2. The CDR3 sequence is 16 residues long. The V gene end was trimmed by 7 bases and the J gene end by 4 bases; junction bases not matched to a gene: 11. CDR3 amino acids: CASTAGGGESYNEQFF. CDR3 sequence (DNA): TGTGCCAGCACCGCGGGGGGGGGGGAGTCATACAATGAGCAGTTCTTC.

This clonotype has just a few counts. In nucleotides, the CDR3 is TGCGCCAGCAGCCAAGATGTGGGCACTTACAATGAGCAGTTCTTC. Protein product: CASSQDVGTYNEQFF. The chain links TRBV4-3 to TRBJ2-1, with D unresolved. The CDR3 is 15 residues long. The germline CDR1 and CDR2 sequences are LGHNA and YSLEER. The V end lost 0 bases, the J end lost 4 bases, and 10 bases lay between the germline ends.

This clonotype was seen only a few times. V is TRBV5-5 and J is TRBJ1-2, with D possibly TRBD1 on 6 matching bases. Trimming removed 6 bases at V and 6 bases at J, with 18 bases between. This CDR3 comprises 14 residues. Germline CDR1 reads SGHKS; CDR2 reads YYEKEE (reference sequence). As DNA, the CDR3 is TGTGCCAGCAACCTCTGGGGGCCCACCAATGGCTACACCTTC. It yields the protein CASNLWGPTNGYTF.

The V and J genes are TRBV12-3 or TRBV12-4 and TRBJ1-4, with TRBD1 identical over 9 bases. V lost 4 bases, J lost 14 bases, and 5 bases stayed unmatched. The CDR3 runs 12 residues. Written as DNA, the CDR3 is TGTGCCAGCAGTTGGGGACAGGGTGGGCTGTTTTTT. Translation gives CASSWGQGGLFF.

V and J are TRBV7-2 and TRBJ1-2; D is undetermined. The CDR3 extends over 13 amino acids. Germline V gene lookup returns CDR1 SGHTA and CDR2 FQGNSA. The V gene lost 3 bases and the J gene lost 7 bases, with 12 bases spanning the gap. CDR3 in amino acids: CASSLATETGYTF. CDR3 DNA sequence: TGTGCCAGCAGCTTGGCGACTGAGACTGGCTACACCTTC.

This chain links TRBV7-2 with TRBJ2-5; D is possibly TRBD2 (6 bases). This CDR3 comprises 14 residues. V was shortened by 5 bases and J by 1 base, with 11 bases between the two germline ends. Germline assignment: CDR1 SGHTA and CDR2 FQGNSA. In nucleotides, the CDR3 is TGTGCCAGCAGCCCTTTAGCGGTCCAAGAGACCCAGTACTTC. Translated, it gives CASSPLAVQETQYF.

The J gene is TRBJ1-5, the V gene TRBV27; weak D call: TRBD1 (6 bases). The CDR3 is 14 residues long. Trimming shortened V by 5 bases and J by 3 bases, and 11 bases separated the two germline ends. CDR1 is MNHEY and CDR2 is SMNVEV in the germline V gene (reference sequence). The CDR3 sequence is CASSPTGFNQPQHF. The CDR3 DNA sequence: TGTGCCAGCAGTCCGACAGGATTCAATCAGCCCCAGCATTTT.

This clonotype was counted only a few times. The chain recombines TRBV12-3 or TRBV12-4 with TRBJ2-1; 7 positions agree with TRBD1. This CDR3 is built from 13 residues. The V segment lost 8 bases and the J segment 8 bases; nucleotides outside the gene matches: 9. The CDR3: CASRENRGHEQFF. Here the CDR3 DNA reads TGTGCCAGCCGCGAGAACAGGGGTCATGAGCAGTTCTTC.

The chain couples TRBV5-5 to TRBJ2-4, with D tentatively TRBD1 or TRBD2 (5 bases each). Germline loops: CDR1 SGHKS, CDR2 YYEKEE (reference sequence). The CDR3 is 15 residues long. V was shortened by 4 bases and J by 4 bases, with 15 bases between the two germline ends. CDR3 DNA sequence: TGTGCCAGCAGCCTGGGACCGATTTCAAAAAACATTCAGTACTTC. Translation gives CASSLGPISKNIQYF.

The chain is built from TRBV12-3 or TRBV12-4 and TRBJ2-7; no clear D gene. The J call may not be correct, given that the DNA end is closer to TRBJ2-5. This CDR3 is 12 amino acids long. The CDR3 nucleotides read TGTGCCAGCAGTTACGTTTTGGAGACCCAGTACTTC. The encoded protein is CASSYVLETQYF.

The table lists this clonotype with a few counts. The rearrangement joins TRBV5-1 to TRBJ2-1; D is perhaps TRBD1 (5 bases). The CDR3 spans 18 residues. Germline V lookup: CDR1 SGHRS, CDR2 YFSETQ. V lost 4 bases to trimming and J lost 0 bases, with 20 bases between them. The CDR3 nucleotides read TGCGCCAGCAGCCCCAAGCAGGGTTGGGGTGACTCCTACAATGAGCAGTTCTTC. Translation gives CASSPKQGWGDSYNEQFF.

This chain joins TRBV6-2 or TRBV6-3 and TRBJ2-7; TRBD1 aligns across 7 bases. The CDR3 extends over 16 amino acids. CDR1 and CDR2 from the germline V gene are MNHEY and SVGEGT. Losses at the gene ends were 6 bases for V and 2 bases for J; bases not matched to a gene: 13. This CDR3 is CASRPPLRGPPYEQYF. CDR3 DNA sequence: TGTGCCAGCAGGCCCCCCTTGAGGGGGCCCCCCTACGAGCAGTACTTC.

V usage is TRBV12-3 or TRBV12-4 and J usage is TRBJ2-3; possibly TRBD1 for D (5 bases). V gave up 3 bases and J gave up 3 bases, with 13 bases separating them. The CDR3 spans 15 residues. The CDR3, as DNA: TGTGCCAGCAGTTTCGGCGACAGAAGGACAGATACGCAGTATTTT. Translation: CASSFGDRRTDTQYF.

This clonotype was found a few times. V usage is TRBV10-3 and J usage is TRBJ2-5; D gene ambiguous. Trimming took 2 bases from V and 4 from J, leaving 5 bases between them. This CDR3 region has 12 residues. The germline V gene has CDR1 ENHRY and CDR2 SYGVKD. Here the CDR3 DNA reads TGTGCCATCAGTGAGCCGCCAGAGACCCAGTACTTC. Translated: CAISEPPETQYF.

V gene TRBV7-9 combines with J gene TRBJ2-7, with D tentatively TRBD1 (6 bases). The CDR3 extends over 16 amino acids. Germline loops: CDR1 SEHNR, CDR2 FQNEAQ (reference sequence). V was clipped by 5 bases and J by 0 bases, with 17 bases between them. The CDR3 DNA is TGTGCCAGCAGCACACCGACAGGTTCCCTCTCCTACGAGCAGTACTTC. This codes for CASSTPTGSLSYEQYF.

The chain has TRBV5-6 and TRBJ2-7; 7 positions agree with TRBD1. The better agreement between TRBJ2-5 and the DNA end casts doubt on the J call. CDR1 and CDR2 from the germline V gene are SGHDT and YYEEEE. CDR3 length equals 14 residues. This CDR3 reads CASSPAGTEETQYF. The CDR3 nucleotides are TGTGCCAGCAGCCCAGCAGGGACAGAAGAGACCCAGTACTTC.